This TCR beta chain was profiled in a study of blood T cell repertoires in COVID-19. Looking at the study overall: Samples representing acute and convalescent COVID-19 were sourced from the United States, Italy and Spain. Sources were T cells, B-cell-depleted T cells, or PBMCs; the material itself was cDNA or gDNA.

Sequenced by immunoSEQ multiplex PCR; TCRdb stores in-frame clones only, minus some. The top ten clones hold around 2.1% of a sample with 300,000 to 350,000 clones, 75% to 90% of them seen once. This receptor was identified in a man in his late teens or twenties with active or convalescent COVID-19. Sequencing input: peripheral blood.

CDR3 DNA sequence: TGTGCCAGCAGCTTAGGAAAGGGACAGGGCCCGAACACCGGGGAGCTGTTTTTT. Amino acid sequence: CASSLGKGQGPNTGELFF. The genes are TRBV11-3 and TRBJ2-2, with 9 bases aligning to TRBD1. Losses at the gene ends were 1 base for V and 0 bases for J; bases not matched to a gene: 6. CDR1 is SGHNT, CDR2 YENEEA, per germline. The CDR3 consists of 18 residues.